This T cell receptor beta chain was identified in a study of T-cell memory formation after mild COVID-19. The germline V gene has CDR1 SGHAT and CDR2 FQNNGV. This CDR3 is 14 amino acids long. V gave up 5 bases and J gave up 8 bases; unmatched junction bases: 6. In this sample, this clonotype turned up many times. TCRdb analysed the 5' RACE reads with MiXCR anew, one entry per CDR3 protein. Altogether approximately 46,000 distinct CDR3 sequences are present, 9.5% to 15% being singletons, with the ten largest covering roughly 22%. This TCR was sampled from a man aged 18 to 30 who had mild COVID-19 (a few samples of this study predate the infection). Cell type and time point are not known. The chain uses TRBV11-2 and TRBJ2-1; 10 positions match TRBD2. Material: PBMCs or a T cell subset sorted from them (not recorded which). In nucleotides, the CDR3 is TGTGCCAGCAGCGACAGCGGGGGGGCCCATGAGCAGTTCTTC. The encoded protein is CASSDSGGAHEQFF. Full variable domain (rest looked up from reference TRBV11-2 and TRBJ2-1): EAGVAQSPRYKIIEKRQSVAFWCNPISGHATLYWYQQILGQGPKLLIQFQNNGVVDDSQLPKDRFSAERLKGVDSTLKIQPAKLEDSAVYLCASSDSGGAHEQFFGPGTRLTVL.